Presented here are 16 T cell receptor beta chains from one specimen sequenced in a study of identical twins. From the 5' RACE reads, TCRdb called clonotypes with MiXCR, one entry per CDR3 protein. The repertoire holds hundreds of thousands of distinct CDR3 sequences, with roughly 13% as singletons. The sequenced sample consisted of memory (CD45RO+) T cells sorted from blood. The receptors stem from a woman aged 18-29 years in good health.

This rearrangement joins TRBV5-1 to TRBJ1-1, with no clear D. V lost 2 bases to trimming and J lost 1 base, with 9 bases between them. CDR3 length: 14 amino acids. Germline CDR1 is SGHRS and CDR2 is YFSETQ. The chain's CDR3 is CASSLLTRNTEAFF. The CDR3 DNA is TGCGCCAGCAGCTTACTGACAAGGAACACTGAAGCTTTCTTT. The full variable domain, its missing parts supplied by reference TRBV5-1 and TRBJ1-1, is KAGVTQTPRYLIKTRGQQVTLSCSPISGHRSVSWYQQTPGQGLQFLFEYFSETQRNKGNFPGRFSGRQFSNSRSEMNVSTLELGDSALYLCASSLLTRNTEAFFGQGTRLTVV.

The chain has TRBV7-3 and TRBJ1-1; 10 positions agree with TRBD1. The germline CDR1 and CDR2 sequences are SGHTA and FQGTGA. Trimming removed 1 base from V and 5 bases from J; junction bases left unmatched: 7. The CDR3 sequence is 16 residues long. The CDR3 protein is CASSLIPGTGDTEAFF. The DNA of the CDR3 is TGTGCCAGCAGCTTAATCCCCGGGACAGGGGATACTGAAGCTTTCTTT. The full variable domain, with the rest looked up from reference TRBV7-3 and TRBJ1-1, is GAGVSQTPSNKVTEKGKYVELRCDPISGHTALYWYRQSLGQGPEFLIYFQGTGAADDSGLPNDRFFAVRPEGSVSTLKIQRTERGDSAVYLCASSLIPGTGDTEAFFGQGTRLTVV.

This clonotype has a handful of counts. The chain joins TRBV5-1 to TRBJ2-7; D not certain. Germline loops: CDR1 SGHRS, CDR2 YFSETQ. The CDR3 sequence is 13 residues long. Trimming took off 4 bases at V and 4 bases at J, with 12 bases between the two ends. CDR3 region: CASSPHGRYEQYF. Written as DNA, the CDR3 is TGCGCCAGCAGCCCCCACGGACGGTACGAGCAGTACTTC.

This clonotype was detected many times. This chain uses TRBV5-6 with TRBJ2-5; D not certain. V lost 1 base and J 5 bases, leaving 9 bases between the germline ends. From germline, CDR1 is SGHDT and CDR2 YYEEEE. The CDR3 has 13 amino acids. CDR3 region: CASSLRTLETQYF. The CDR3, as DNA: TGTGCCAGCAGCTTGCGTACGTTGGAGACCCAGTACTTC. The full variable domain, its missing parts supplied by reference TRBV5-6 and TRBJ2-5, is DAGVTQSPTHLIKTRGQQVTLRCSPKSGHDTVSWYQQALGQGPQFIFQYYEEEERQRGNFPDRFSGHQFPNYSSELNVNALLLGDSALYLCASSLRTLETQYFGPGTRLLVL.

This chain links TRBV4-3 with TRBJ1-1, with D unclear. This CDR3 contains 13 residues. The V end was cut by 4 bases, the J end by 4 bases, with 10 bases between. The germline CDR1 and CDR2 sequences are LGHNA and YSLEER. As DNA, the CDR3 is TGCGCCAGCAGCCTAGGTGGGGTCACTGAAGCTTTCTTT. Protein sequence: CASSLGGVTEAFF.

In its sample, this clonotype was seen many times. The chain has TRBV29-1 and TRBJ1-1, with a weak D call TRBD1 (5 bases). V was cut by 7 bases and J by 3 bases, with 15 bases left in between. Germline lookup yields CDR1 SQVTM and CDR2 ANQGSEA. The CDR3 length is 13 residues. In nucleotides, the CDR3 is TGCAGCGCCAGCGCCAGGGCGGACACTGAAGCTTTCTTT. Translating it yields CSASARADTEAFF. Full variable domain (outside the CDR3, taken from reference TRBV29-1 and TRBJ1-1): SAVISQKPSRDICQRGTSLTIQCQVDSQVTMMFWYRQQPGQSLTLIATANQGSEATYESGFVIDKFPISRPNLTFSTLTVSNMSPEDSSIYLCSASARADTEAFFGQGTRLTVV.

This clonotype was recorded many times. The chain carries TRBV12-3 or TRBV12-4 and TRBJ2-7, with D unclear. Trimming took 4 bases from V and 5 from J, leaving 9 bases between them. The CDR3 is made up of 12 amino acids. CDR3 in amino acids: CASSSRHHEQYF. Here the CDR3 DNA reads TGTGCCAGCAGTTCGAGACATCACGAGCAGTACTTC.

CDR3 nucleotide sequence: TGTGCCAGCAGCGTAGGTAGCGGGGAGCTGTTTTTT. Its protein product is CASSVGSGELFF. The rearrangement uses TRBV9 and TRBJ2-2, with unresolved D. In germline, CDR1 is SGDLS, CDR2 YYNGEE. The length of the CDR3 is 12 residues. Trimming stripped 0 bases from V and 7 bases from J, with 4 bases between.

This clonotype occurred a few times. This chain uses TRBV15 with TRBJ2-5; D may be TRBD1 (5 bases). Germline V lookup: CDR1 LNHNV, CDR2 YYDKDF (reference sequence). The CDR3 is 15 amino acids. V was cut by 1 base and J by 1 base, with 10 bases left in between. Here the CDR3 DNA reads TGTGCCACCAGCAGAGCCGATAGGGGCCAAGAGACCCAGTACTTC. Protein: CATSRADRGQETQYF.

There are many counts of this clonotype. The chain employs TRBV11-1 and TRBJ1-4; no clear D gene. V was trimmed by 1 base and J by 8 bases, leaving 5 bases between them. Germline loops: CDR1 SGHAT, CDR2 FQDESV (reference sequence). This CDR3 is 12 amino acids long. The CDR3 region is CASSLEEEKLFF. The DNA of the CDR3 is TGTGCCAGCAGCTTAGAGGAAGAAAAACTGTTTTTT.

This clonotype was found many times. This sequence joins TRBV7-2 and TRBJ2-7; no clear D. The CDR3 spans 13 residues. V was trimmed by 1 base and J by 4 bases, leaving 8 bases between them. From germline, CDR1 is SGHTA and CDR2 FQGNSA. In nucleotides, the CDR3 is TGTGCCAGCAGCTTAGTCCGCAAGTACGAGCAGTACTTC. This sequence encodes CASSLVRKYEQYF.

This clonotype was seen many times. This rearrangement joins TRBV4-2 to TRBJ2-7, with D hard to call. Germline-derived CDR1 and CDR2 are LGHNA and YNFKEQ. The CDR3 is 15 amino acids. Trimming pared 1 base from V and 0 bases from J, leaving 10 bases between. This CDR3 is CASSQVRLPSYEQYF. CDR3 sequence (DNA): TGTGCCAGCAGCCAAGTCCGACTCCCCTCCTACGAGCAGTACTTC.

The chain is built from TRBV15 and TRBJ2-7, with D tentatively TRBD1 (6 bases). Trimming left V 1 base short and J 5 bases short, with 15 bases between. Germline CDR1 reads LNHNV; CDR2 reads YYDKDF (reference sequence). The CDR3 length is 15 residues. This CDR3 reads CATSRAKDSSDEQYF. CDR3 in DNA: TGTGCCACCAGCAGAGCCAAGGACAGTTCTGACGAGCAGTACTTC. The full variable domain, with the rest looked up from reference TRBV15 and TRBJ2-7, is DAMVIQNPRYQVTQFGKPVTLSCSQTLNHNVMYWYQQKSSQAPKLLFHYYDKDFNNEADTPDNFQSRRPNTSFCFLDIRSPGLGDTAMYLCATSRAKDSSDEQYFGPGTRLTVT.

This clonotype has only a few counts. The chain couples TRBV20-1 to TRBJ2-1; 10 nucleotides align to TRBD2. Trimming at V came to 6 bases and at J to 4 bases, leaving 9 bases not matched to a gene. CDR1 DFQATT and CDR2 SNEGSKA come from the germline V gene (reference sequence). CDR3 length: 15 amino acids. CDR3: CSAPTLAGVYNEQFF. The DNA for the CDR3 is TGCAGTGCGCCTACCCTAGCGGGAGTTTACAATGAGCAGTTCTTC.

In its sample, this clonotype was seen many times. The chain is built from TRBV12-3 or TRBV12-4 and TRBJ2-1; the match to TRBD2 covers 7 bases. Germline trimming cut 3 bases from V and 9 bases from J; bases unmatched to any gene: 8. CDR3 length: 14 residues. This chain's CDR3 is CASSLGGGPTEQFF. The CDR3, as DNA: TGTGCCAGCAGTTTGGGGGGGGGTCCCACTGAGCAGTTCTTC.

This clonotype appeared a few times. The gene calls are TRBV20-1 and TRBJ1-1; 7 bases are shared with TRBD1. This CDR3 region has 13 residues. The germline V gene has CDR1 DFQATT and CDR2 SNEGSKA (reference sequence). The CDR3 DNA reads as TGCGGGACGACAGGGTTGAGGGACACTGAAGCTTTCTTT. This encodes CGTTGLRDTEAFF.